This T cell receptor beta chain appears in the sequencing data of a study of Ad26.COV2.S vaccination and SARS-CoV-2 variants. Study-level information: Recipients of Ad26.COV2.S got it intramuscularly, once or twice 56 days apart.

The assay was immunoSEQ multiplex PCR, and TCRdb's table has in-frame clones only and misses some. The sample consists of about 480,000 clones, around nine tenths of them appearing once. The germline V and J ends were trimmed by 6 bases and 4 bases, with 16 bases remaining between them. The CDR3 has 14 residues. Germline CDR1 SNHLY, CDR2 FYNNEI. The treatment here: 19 received Ad26.COV2.S at low or high dose, single or two shots; roughly 5 received placebo; per-sample allocation not given. All samples were drawn on day 63, counting from the first vaccine or placebo injection. This specimen was peripheral blood, taken in a trial of Ad26.COV2.S vaccine versus placebo. The chain combines TRBV2 with TRBJ2-7, with TRBD2 as a possible D gene (6 bases). The sequence came from a person aged 18-65 years who received the Ad26.COV2.S COVID-19 vaccine or a placebo. The CDR3 protein is CASRAGTGKYEQYF. CDR3 sequence (DNA): TGTGCCAGCAGAGCCGGGACTGGCAAATACGAGCAGTACTTC. Full variable domain (outside the CDR3, taken from reference TRBV2 and TRBJ2-7): EPEVTQTPSHQVTQMGQEVILRCVPISNHLYFYWYRQILGQKVEFLVSFYNNEISEKSEIFDDQFSVERPDGSNFTLKIRSTKLEDSAMYFCASRAGTGKYEQYFGPGTRLTVT.